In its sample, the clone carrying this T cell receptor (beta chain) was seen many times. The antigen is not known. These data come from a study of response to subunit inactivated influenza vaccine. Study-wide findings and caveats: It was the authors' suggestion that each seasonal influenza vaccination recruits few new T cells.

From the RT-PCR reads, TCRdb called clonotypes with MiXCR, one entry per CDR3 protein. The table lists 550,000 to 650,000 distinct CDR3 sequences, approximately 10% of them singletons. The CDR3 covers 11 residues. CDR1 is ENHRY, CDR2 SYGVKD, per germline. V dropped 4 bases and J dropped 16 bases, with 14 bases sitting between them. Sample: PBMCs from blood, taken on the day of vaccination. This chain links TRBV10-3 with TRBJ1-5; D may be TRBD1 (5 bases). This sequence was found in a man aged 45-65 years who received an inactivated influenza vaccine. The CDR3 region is CAISGGEVIHF. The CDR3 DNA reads TGTGCCATCAGTGGAGGGGAAGTTATCCATTTT.